Presented here are 13 T cell receptor beta chains from one specimen sequenced in a study of identical twins. TCRdb re-derived calls from the 5' RACE reads in MiXCR, one entry per CDR3 protein. This repertoire shows some 570,000 distinct CDR3 sequences, more than 20% found once; its top ten account for around 0.47%. This same sample was also taken into another study, of yellow fever vaccine responses in identical twins.

Material for sequencing was CD4+ T cells sorted from blood. Receptors were obtained from a woman aged 18-29 years in good health.

This clonotype appeared a few times. The rearrangement links TRBV12-3 or TRBV12-4 to TRBJ2-6; D is possibly TRBD1 (5 bases). V gave up 9 bases and J gave up 1 base, with 10 bases separating them. The CDR3 sequence is 14 residues long. CDR3 protein: CASRSGSGANVLTF. The CDR3 bases are TGTGCCAGTCGGTCAGGGTCTGGGGCCAACGTCCTGACTTTC.

The chain is built from TRBV7-9 and TRBJ1-6, with D possibly being TRBD1 (5 bases). The germline V gene encodes CDR1 SEHNR and CDR2 FQNEAQ (reference sequence). The CDR3 is 12 amino acids. V was cut by 5 bases and J by 9 bases, with 8 bases left in between. The CDR3 spells CASSPGTSPLHF. CDR3 DNA sequence: TGTGCCAGCAGCCCAGGGACTTCACCCCTCCACTTT.

The V and J genes are TRBV5-4 and TRBJ2-1, with 16 bases that match TRBD2. V trimming: 1 base; J trimming: 3 bases; junction bases outside the gene matches: 10. CDR1 is SGHNT and CDR2 is YYREEE in the germline V gene (reference sequence). The CDR3 loop spans 20 amino acids. CDR3 bases: TGTGCCAGCAGCTTGATGGGACTAGCGGGAGGGACCCCCTTCTACAATGAGCAGTTCTTC. It encodes CASSLMGLAGGTPFYNEQFF.

This clonotype has only a few counts. The rearrangement links TRBV5-1 to TRBJ2-1; 15 bases agree with TRBD2. The CDR3 has 18 residues. Trimming took 2 bases from V and 0 from J; bases not matched to a gene: 3. CDR1 and CDR2 from the germline V gene are SGHRS and YFSETQ. Here the CDR3 reads CASSLGTSGRLSYNEQFF. As DNA, the CDR3 is TGCGCCAGCAGCTTAGGGACTAGCGGGAGGCTCTCCTACAATGAGCAGTTCTTC.

This clonotype was seen only a few times. The chain joins TRBV20-1 to TRBJ2-1, with D tentatively TRBD1 or TRBD2 (6 bases each). Looked up from germline, CDR1 is DFQATT and CDR2 is SNEGSKA (reference sequence). The CDR3 contains 12 residues. Trimming removed 4 bases from V and 9 bases from J, with 13 bases in between. This CDR3 reads CSAKRGAGEQFF. For the CDR3, the DNA is TGCAGTGCTAAAAGGGGGGCCGGTGAGCAGTTCTTC.

There are a few counts of this clonotype. This sequence joins TRBV20-1 and TRBJ2-1, with 13 bases matching TRBD2. This CDR3 has 16 amino acids. CDR1 and CDR2 (germline): DFQATT, SNEGSKA (reference sequence). The junction had 5 bases not matched to a gene; V was cut back by 6 bases and J by 0 bases. The CDR3 here is CSALGLAGLSYNEQFF. CDR3 bases: TGCAGTGCCCTGGGACTAGCGGGGCTCTCCTACAATGAGCAGTTCTTC.

The J gene is TRBJ2-5, the V gene TRBV20-1, with D perhaps matching TRBD2 (7 bases). V lost 1 base, J lost 2 bases, and 11 bases lay in between. The CDR3 is 14 residues long. In germline, CDR1 is DFQATT, CDR2 SNEGSKA (reference sequence). In DNA form, the CDR3 reads TGCAGTGCTAGAGGGCGGGGGACACAAGAGACCCAGTACTTC. Translation: CSARGRGTQETQYF.

The chain's CDR3 is CASKRPGQGQPQHF. CDR3 in DNA: TGTGCCAGCAAAAGACCGGGACAGGGACAGCCCCAGCATTTT. J is TRBJ1-5 and V is TRBV6-1, with TRBD1 matching over 9 bases. CDR3 length equals 14 residues. Germline lookup yields CDR1 MNHNS and CDR2 SASEGT. Trimming removed 7 bases from V and 7 bases from J; junction bases left unmatched: 8.

This clonotype has only a few counts. The V and J genes are TRBV15 and TRBJ1-2; weak D call: TRBD1 (5 bases). The CDR3 runs 15 residues. The ends were cut back, 0 bases at V and 0 bases at J, with 8 bases in the middle. Germline assignment: CDR1 LNHNV and CDR2 YYDKDF (reference sequence). The CDR3 reads CATSRETDPNYGYTF. CDR3 coding DNA: TGTGCCACCAGCAGAGAGACAGACCCTAACTATGGCTACACCTTC.

Points on this clonotype: The junction and the germline gene differ at one end; a read error may be behind it. The chain uses TRBV6-2 or TRBV6-3 and TRBJ2-3; TRBD1 is a possible D gene (6 bases). Germline V lookup: CDR1 MNHEY, CDR2 SVGEGT. There are 17 residues in the CDR3. The CDR3 sequence: CASISARGLISTDTQYF. CDR3 nucleotide sequence: TGTGCCAGCATTTCAGCCAGGGGTCTGATAAGCACGGATACGCAGTATTTT.

The table lists this clonotype with a few counts. The rearrangement links TRBV12-3 or TRBV12-4 to TRBJ2-3; 11 bases are shared with TRBD2. The CDR3 is 16 residues long. The V segment lost 7 bases and the J segment 1 base; nucleotides outside the gene matches: 7. In DNA, the CDR3 is TGTGCCAGCATCCCTAGCGGGAGGACTCGCACAGATACGCAGTATTTT. It yields the protein CASIPSGRTRTDTQYF.

This clonotype was seen a few times. At one end, the junction sequence differs from germline, possibly due to a read error. The chain carries TRBV5-6 and TRBJ2-3, with D possibly TRBD2 on 5 matching bases. The CDR3 has 11 residues. From germline, CDR1 is SGHDT and CDR2 YYEEEE. Written as DNA, the CDR3 is TGTGCCAGCAGCTTGACTTTGGACTCCTCTTTT. It translates to CASSLTLDSSF.

This clonotype was picked up a small number of times. This rearrangement joins TRBV6-1 to TRBJ2-7; 14 bases align to TRBD2. After removal of 3 bases from V and 6 bases from J, the junction contained 7 bases not matched to a gene. The V gene's germline CDR1 is MNHNS and CDR2 SASEGT. The CDR3 consists of 16 residues. The CDR3 bases are TGTGCCAGCAGTGAGTTGACTAGCGGGAGGGCCCGCGAGCAGTACTTC. Translation: CASSELTSGRAREQYF.